This T cell receptor beta chain emerged from a study of CD8 T cells in ankylosing spondylitis. This clonotype was seen repeatedly, ten times or more. Each CDR3 protein is one row after TCRdb ran MiXCR on the 5' RACE reads. This table has 100,000 to 150,000 distinct CDR3 sequences, over 7% appearing once. Per the germline V gene, CDR1 is MGHDK and CDR2 is SYGVNS. This CDR3 is 16 amino acids long. V lost 1 base, J lost 0 bases, and 10 bases lay in between. Material: blood, either unsorted or a sorted T cell fraction (not recorded which). This chain joins TRBV25-1 and TRBJ2-1; a possible D gene is TRBD1 (5 bases). The source of this sequence is a male donor with ankylosing spondylitis or in good health (not recorded which). CDR3 amino acids: CASSEWGSSSYNEQFF. DNA of the CDR3: TGTGCCAGCAGTGAATGGGGCTCAAGCTCCTACAATGAGCAGTTCTTC.